These T cell receptor beta chains were read from a single sample in a study of Tregs in tolerant kidney transplant recipients. The assay was immunoSEQ multiplex PCR, and TCRdb's table has in-frame clones only and misses some. The sample lists tens of thousands of clones; 82% were seen once. Their recognized antigens are unknown. Input material: Tregs from blood cultured with allogeneic cells. Receptors originate from a human donor in good health. Each CDR3 is given without its conserved first and last residue.

V,J,CDR3
TRBV13,TRBJ2-7,ASSPRTSGGTLSYEQY
TRBV19,TRBJ2-1,ATRADRVINEQF
TRBV27,TRBJ1-6,ASSPSEVLIFNSPLH
TRBV7-2,TRBJ2-2,ASSLTVNTGELF
TRBV5-1,TRBJ2-2,ASSLGPPPNTGELF
TRBV2,TRBJ2-3,ASRAGGGDTQY
TRBV7-8,TRBJ2-3,ASTNFGGTQY
TRBV19,TRBJ2-7,ASSMSLEGLEQY
TRBV6-1,TRBJ2-7,ASRRNYEQY
TRBV27,TRBJ1-2,ASKWDAYGYT
TRBV15,TRBJ2-1,ATSILRDNEQF
TRBV12-5,TRBJ2-3,ASGFLLGGTDTQY
TRBV7-2,TRBJ2-1,ASSLSPDPYNEQF
TRBV7-3,TRBJ1-1,ASSFQGGSTEAF
TRBV7-9,TRBJ1-1,ASSLQPGTEAF
TRBV4-2,TRBJ1-1,ASSRSRDTEAF
TRBV5-4,TRBJ2-3,ASSFGVGTDTQY
TRBV1,TRBJ2-6,TSSRANVLT
TRBV5-1,TRBJ1-1,ASSPRTGGAAEAF
TRBV7-3,TRBJ2-2,ASSLAGGMNTGELF
TRBV7-2,TRBJ2-7,ASSRGTAYEQY
TRBV5-1,TRBJ2-5,ASTPGGGETQY
TRBV7-9,TRBJ2-5,ASSFVGVETQY
TRBV28,TRBJ1-2,ASSWVGVLDYGYT
TRBV25-1,TRBJ2-1,ASSFTPYNEQF
TRBV10-2,TRBJ2-2,ASSTRDRGRLNTGELF
TRBV19,TRBJ1-2,ASSDYGYT
TRBV7-9,TRBJ1-1,ASTLDGNTEAF
TRBV7-9,TRBJ1-2,ASSDTHRGHGYT
TRBV2,TRBJ1-2,ASTTGQVYGYT
TRBV27,TRBJ1-5,ASSLDPGTPWH
TRBV7-2,TRBJ1-3,ASSPTGLSGNTIY
TRBV7-9,TRBJ1-5,ASSLGTGLSNQPQH
TRBV7-8,TRBJ2-7,ASSLGRASYEQY
TRBV5-1,TRBJ2-7,ASSKGTGRDYEQY
TRBV5-1,TRBJ2-2,ASSLSGGGRTGELF
TRBV2,TRBJ2-3,ASRPNLYTQY
TRBV6-5,TRBJ1-1,ASSPRTGGTEAF
TRBV7-2,TRBJ1-1,ASSLAGSGVTAMNTEAF
TRBV6-6,TRBJ2-3,ASSYSSGDYTDTQY
TRBV9,TRBJ1-2,ASSPLEGYYGYT
TRBV7-9,TRBJ1-1,ASSSSTPEAEAF
TRBV30,TRBJ2-2,AWRGLTGELF